The sequence of this T cell receptor (beta chain) was determined in a study of cytomegalovirus exposure and HLA in healthy donors. Primers included in the PCR were 60 Vbeta and 13 Jbeta primers. Assay used: immunoSEQ multiplex PCR; TCRdb lists only in-frame clones, some missing. In the table there are approximately 35,000 clones, 65% to 70% of which are singletons. Germline lookup yields CDR1 SGHTA and CDR2 FQGTGA. The CDR3 length is 12 residues. About this clone itself: One end of the junction does not line up with germline, which may come from a read error.

The clonotype comes from a man aged 40-50 years in good health and CMV-seropositive. The chain recombines TRBV7-3 with TRBJ2-3; the match to TRBD2 covers 10 bases. The sample was PBMCs. CDR3 in amino acids: CASSLSGGALLF. CDR3 nucleotide sequence: TGTGCCAGCAGCCTCAGCGGGGGGGCTCTCCTTTTT. Filled out from reference TRBV7-3 and TRBJ2-3, the complete variable domain reads GAGVSQTPSNKVTEKGKYVELRCDPISGHTALYWYRQSLGQGPEFLIYFQGTGAADDSGLPNDRFFAVRPEGSVSTLKIQRTERGDSAVYLCASSLSGGALLFGPGTRLTVL.